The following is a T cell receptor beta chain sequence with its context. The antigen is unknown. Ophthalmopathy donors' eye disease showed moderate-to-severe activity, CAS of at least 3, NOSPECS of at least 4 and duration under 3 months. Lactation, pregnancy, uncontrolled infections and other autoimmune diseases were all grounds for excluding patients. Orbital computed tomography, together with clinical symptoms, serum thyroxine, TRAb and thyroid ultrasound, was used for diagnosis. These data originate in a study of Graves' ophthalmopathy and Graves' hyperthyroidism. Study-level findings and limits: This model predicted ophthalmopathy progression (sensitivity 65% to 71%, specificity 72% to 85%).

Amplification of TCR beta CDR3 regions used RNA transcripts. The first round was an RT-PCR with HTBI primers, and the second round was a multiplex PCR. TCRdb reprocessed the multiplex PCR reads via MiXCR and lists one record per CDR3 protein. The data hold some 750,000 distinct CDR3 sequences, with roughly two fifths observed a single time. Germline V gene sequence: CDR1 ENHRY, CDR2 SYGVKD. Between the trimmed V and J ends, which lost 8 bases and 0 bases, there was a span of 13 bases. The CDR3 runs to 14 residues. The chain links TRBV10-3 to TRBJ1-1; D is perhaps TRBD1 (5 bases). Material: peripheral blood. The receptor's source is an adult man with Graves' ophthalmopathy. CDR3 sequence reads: CAIAARGLNTEAFF. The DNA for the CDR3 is TGTGCCATCGCGGCCCGGGGCCTGAACACTGAAGCTTTCTTT.